This TCR beta chain stems from a study of Graves' ophthalmopathy and Graves' hyperthyroidism. Across the study: The study drew peripheral blood at initial diagnosis, before any treatment.

Uncontrolled infections, pregnancy, lactation or other autoimmune diseases led to patient exclusion. Regarding this clonotype: Its cognate antigen is unknown.

CDR3 size: 14 residues. Germline lookup yields CDR1 DFQATT and CDR2 SNEGSKA (reference sequence). Trimming stripped 6 bases from V and 2 bases from J, with 15 bases between. Using RNA transcripts, the TCR beta CDR3 regions were amplified. The workflow started with a first-round RT-PCR run with HTBI primers and then moved on to a second-round multiplex PCR. A single record per CDR3 protein comes from TCRdb applying MiXCR to the multiplex PCR reads. The sample holds about 700,000 distinct CDR3 sequences, approximately 40% seen once. Regarding the study as a whole: Sensitivity of approximately 66% and specificity of about 72% were achieved by the model that predicted ophthalmopathy progression.

V is TRBV20-1 and J is TRBJ2-3, with D maybe TRBD2 (6 bases). Sequenced input: peripheral blood. This clonotype originated in an adult man with Graves' ophthalmopathy. In nucleotides, the CDR3 is TGCAGTGCCCCCTCGGGGGATCTCACAGATACGCAGTATTTT. Protein: CSAPSGDLTDTQYF.